This TCR beta chain was identified during a study of breast tumors, draining lymph nodes, adjacent tissues. Points from the study as a whole: The lymph node origin of tumor T cells was framed as consistent with a hypothesis, not demonstrated. Compared with basal-like, luminal-like tumors shared significantly more repertoire with nontumor tissue. Compared with lymph nodes, tumors were less diverse; compared with nontumor tissue, more. Findings are consistent with lymph node origin and intratumoral expansion of most tumor T cells.

MiXCR, applied by TCRdb to the multiplex PCR reads, yields one record per CDR3 protein. Among about 140,000 distinct CDR3 sequences listed, around 22% were seen once. V was shortened by 4 bases and J by 0 bases, with 11 bases between the two germline ends. Germline CDR1 and CDR2: SGDLS and YYNGEE. The length of the CDR3 is 15 residues. The lymph nodes were axillary draining lymph nodes from breast cancer patients. Turning to this clonotype: Its antigen remains unknown.

The chain recombines TRBV9 with TRBJ2-4; D is perhaps TRBD1 or TRBD2 (5 bases each). The receptor comes from a female donor with breast cancer. Some clones in this sample may be carry-over from other donors' samples. Specimen: axillary lymph node tissue. The CDR3 protein is CASSPWDGAKNIQYF. CDR3 in DNA: TGTGCCAGCAGCCCATGGGACGGAGCCAAAAACATTCAGTACTTC.